This T cell receptor beta chain was obtained from a study of cytomegalovirus exposure and HLA in healthy donors. Study outcomes and limitations: When a later analysis was performed, an Asian-associated ancestry cluster reportedly had fewer N-insertions than the approximately 700-donor mean. Judged likely to be a sequencing artifact was a cluster of highly shared sequence variants.

With 1 base removed from V and 2 bases from J, the gap between germline ends came to 11 bases. The CDR3 covers 15 residues. Germline CDR1 SGHTA, CDR2 FQGNSA. There are a few counts of this clone. Its antigen is unknown. The PCR made use of 60 Vbeta and 13 Jbeta primers. TCRdb's table, derived via immunoSEQ multiplex PCR, lists solely in-frame clones and lacks some. The profile shows about 130,000 clones, 60% to 80% of them singletons. V gene TRBV7-2 combines with J gene TRBJ1-2; TRBD1 is a possible D gene (5 bases). The sequence came from a female donor in good health and CMV-seronegative. Sequencing was done on a sample of PBMCs. The CDR3 region is CASSLGGRPNYGYTF. Written as DNA, the CDR3 is TGTGCCAGCAGCTTAGGGGGCAGGCCCAACTATGGCTACACCTTC.